This TCR beta chain emerged from a study of blood T cells in healthy people across ages. Per the germline V gene, CDR1 is SEHNR and CDR2 is FQNEAQ (reference sequence). The CDR3 loop spans 16 amino acids. The J segment lost 1 base and the V segment lost 1 base, leaving 4 bases of the junction unmatched. Notes on the study in general: Because sorting was not performed, PBMCs prevented conclusive naive versus antigen-experienced comparison.

In its sample, this clonotype was seen a few times. What it binds is not known. A second PCR, run for about 6 to 12 cycles, used a sample-barcoded 5' primer plus a J-beta primer mix. TCRdb ran MiXCR on the 5' RACE reads and lists one entry per CDR3 protein. The sample lists some 940,000 distinct CDR3 sequences, 25% to 35% seen once, with 10% to 13% in the top ten. These data were likewise used in another study, on T cells of mothers and their children. That study reports: A few healthy Caucasian mothers and their six children were the donors. Mothers gave over 9.5 million TCR beta CDR3 reads each, and children roughly 3.3 million each. Compared with unrelated pairs, related mother-child pairs had slightly higher, non-significant overlap.

The sample was blood. The chain employs TRBV7-9 and TRBJ2-1; 7 bases agree with TRBD1. This sequence was found in a woman between 40 and 55 years old in good health. CDR3 sequence reads: CASSLETTGSYNEQFF. The CDR3 DNA is TGTGCCAGCAGCTTAGAAACGACAGGGTCCTACAATGAGCAGTTCTTC.